The present TCR beta chain was sequenced within a study of blood T cell repertoires in COVID-19. Profiled with immunoSEQ multiplex PCR; TCRdb holds only in-frame clones, not every one. The sample has some 400,000 clones; approximately 90% are singletons. Per germline, CDR1 SGHTA and CDR2 FQGTGA. V was cut by 6 bases and J by 0 bases, with 9 bases left in between. This CDR3 region has 15 residues. The chain combines TRBV7-3 with TRBJ1-6; D unclear. The source is a woman between 35 and 50 years old who had been exposed to COVID-19. Sequenced material: PBMCs or T cells enriched from blood (not recorded which). The CDR3 sequence: CASRESSSYNSPLHF. CDR3 in DNA: TGTGCCAGCAGAGAGTCAAGCTCCTATAATTCACCCCTCCACTTT.